The 5 T cell receptor beta chains below all came from one sample that was sequenced in a study of shared clonotypes between healthy human individuals. TCRdb keeps only in-frame clones here, not all; method: immunoSEQ multiplex PCR. The sample lists over a million clones, about 80% seen once, with about 1.5% in the top ten. The sample taken for sequencing was memory CD4+ T cells sorted from blood. Subset noted: CD45RA-negative fraction. All receptors derive from a man aged 18 to 35 in good health.

The rearrangement joins TRBV9 to TRBJ2-7; D might be TRBD2 (6 bases). This CDR3 comprises 14 residues. The germline V gene has CDR1 SGDLS and CDR2 YYNGEE. Trimming took off 3 bases at V and 2 bases at J, with 12 bases between the two ends. The CDR3 nucleotides read TGTGCCAGCAGCGCCCGGGACTGGACCTACGAGCAGTACTTC. It encodes CASSARDWTYEQYF.

The rearrangement links TRBV28 to TRBJ2-7; 8 nucleotides match TRBD1. CDR3 length: 14 residues. V was pared by 1 base and J by 6 bases, with 5 bases of the junction left unmatched. Germline V gives CDR1 MDHEN, CDR2 SYDVKM. CDR3 loop: CASSLSWTGFEQYF. The CDR3 DNA is TGTGCCAGCAGTTTATCCTGGACAGGGTTCGAGCAGTACTTC.

This clone was found a few times. The CDR3 spells CAWSVGQGSYGYTF. CDR3 bases: TGTGCCTGGAGTGTAGGCCAGGGTTCCTATGGCTACACCTTC. V and J are TRBV30 and TRBJ1-2, with D possibly matching TRBD1 (5 bases). The CDR3 consists of 14 residues. V lost 0 bases and J 4 bases, leaving 12 bases between the germline ends. Per the germline V gene, CDR1 is GTSNPN and CDR2 is SVGIG (reference sequence).

Here the CDR3 DNA reads TGTGCCAGCAGCCGAAATTTTGGTCCGATGGATACGCAGTATTTT. This gives the protein CASSRNFGPMDTQYF. The gene calls are TRBV11-2 and TRBJ2-3; no definite D call. CDR1 is SGHAT and CDR2 is FQNNGV in the germline V gene. The CDR3 is 15 residues long. Between the trimmed V and J ends, which lost 5 bases and 6 bases, there was a span of 18 bases. Together with reference TRBV11-2 and TRBJ2-3, the CDR3 gives the full variable domain: EAGVAQSPRYKIIEKRQSVAFWCNPISGHATLYWYQQILGQGPKLLIQFQNNGVVDDSQLPKDRFSAERLKGVDSTLKIQPAKLEDSAVYLCASSRNFGPMDTQYFGPGTRLTVL.

This chain joins TRBV30 and TRBJ2-5, with 10 bases aligning to TRBD1. The last part of the DNA fits TRBJ2-7 better; the J call may be wrong. This CDR3 contains 13 residues. In germline, CDR1 is GTSNPN, CDR2 SVGIG (reference sequence). CDR3 loop: CAWKGQGSYEQYF. CDR3 nucleotides: TGTGCCTGGAAGGGACAGGGGTCCTACGAGCAGTACTTC.